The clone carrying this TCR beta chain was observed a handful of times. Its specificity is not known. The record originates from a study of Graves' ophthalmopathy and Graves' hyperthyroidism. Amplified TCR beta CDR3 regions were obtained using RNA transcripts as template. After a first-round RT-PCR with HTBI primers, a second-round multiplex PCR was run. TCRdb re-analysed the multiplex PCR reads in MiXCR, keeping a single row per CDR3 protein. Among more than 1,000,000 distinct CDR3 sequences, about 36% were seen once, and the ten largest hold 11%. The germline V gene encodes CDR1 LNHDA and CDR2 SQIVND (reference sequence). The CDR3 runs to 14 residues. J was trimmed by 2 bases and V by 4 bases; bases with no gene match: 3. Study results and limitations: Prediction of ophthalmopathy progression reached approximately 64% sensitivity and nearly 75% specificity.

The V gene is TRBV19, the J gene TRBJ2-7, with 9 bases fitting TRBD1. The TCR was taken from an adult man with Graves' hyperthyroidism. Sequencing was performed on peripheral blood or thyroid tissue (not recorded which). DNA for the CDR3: TGTGCCAGTAGTAAGGGACAGGGTCCCTACGAGCAGTACTTC. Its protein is CASSKGQGPYEQYF.